These 9 T cell receptor beta chains originate from one sample sequenced in a study of spatial heterogeneity in lung cancer. Specified time point: blood at routine non-recurrence follow-up after resection. Researchers sequenced whole RNA taken from tumor, nontumor lung or frozen PBMC without sorting. TCRdb recomputed calls from the 5' RACE reads with MiXCR, one row per CDR3 protein. This table holds 95,000 to 130,000 distinct CDR3 sequences, roughly an eighth found once. Here the sequenced sample was PBMCs, taken at follow-up. The source of these receptors is a male donor with early-stage non-small cell lung cancer.

In its sample, this clonotype was seen many times. The V and J genes are TRBV5-5 and TRBJ2-6, with D perhaps matching TRBD1 (6 bases). This CDR3 spans 18 amino acids. Germline-derived CDR1 and CDR2 are SGHKS and YYEKEE (reference sequence). V was trimmed by 3 bases and J by 1 base, leaving 17 bases between them. The CDR3 sequence: CASSSSGTPGSGANVLTF. The CDR3 coding sequence is TGTGCCAGCAGCTCATCCGGGACACCGGGATCTGGGGCCAACGTCCTGACTTTC.

This clonotype was detected many times. CDR3 in DNA: TGTGCCAGCAGTCAAGCAGGGACAGGGAACTACGAGCAGTACTTC. Its translation is CASSQAGTGNYEQYF. The chain is built from TRBV28 and TRBJ2-7; 9 bases line up with TRBD1. The CDR3 covers 15 residues. J lost 3 bases, V lost 5 bases, and 8 bases had no gene match. Germline loops: CDR1 MDHEN, CDR2 SYDVKM.

This clonotype was seen a few times. This sequence joins TRBV3-1 and TRBJ2-1; 10 bases align to TRBD1. The germline V gene encodes CDR1 LGHDT and CDR2 YNNKEL (reference sequence). V lost 5 bases and J lost 4; bases outside the gene matches: 5. The CDR3 is 15 residues long. The CDR3 spells CASSTGQGEYNEQFF. CDR3 in DNA: TGTGCCAGCAGCACCGGACAGGGGGAATACAATGAGCAGTTCTTC.

The chain recombines TRBV5-4 with TRBJ2-1; 7 bases are a match to TRBD2. Trimming at V came to 1 base and at J to 7 bases, leaving 8 bases not matched to a gene. CDR1 and CDR2 (germline): SGHNT, YYREEE (reference sequence). This CDR3 is 15 amino acids long. CDR3 DNA sequence: TGTGCCAGCAGCTTGCCTCTAGCGGTGCGGAATGAGCAGTTCTTC. It codes for CASSLPLAVRNEQFF.

V is TRBV12-3 or TRBV12-4 and J is TRBJ2-2; the D gene is possibly TRBD1 (7 bases). The CDR3 contains 14 residues. V was cut by 1 base and J by 7 bases, with 10 bases left in between. CDR3 residues: CASSLGRDSGELFF. The DNA of the CDR3 is TGTGCCAGCAGTTTAGGGCGGGACAGCGGGGAGCTGTTTTTT.

In regard to this clonotype: Possible read error: a much larger clone is one base away. The J gene is TRBJ2-5, the V gene TRBV5-1, with TRBD1 identical over 7 bases. The CDR3 runs 15 residues. CDR1 is SGHRS, CDR2 YFSETQ, per germline. CDR3 sequence: CASSPGTEVQETRYF. In DNA, the CDR3 is TGCGCCAGCAGCCCCGGGACAGAAGTCCAAGAGACCCGGTACTTC.

This clonotype was seen repeatedly, ten times or more. The J gene is TRBJ2-7, the V gene TRBV4-1; D unclear. V dropped 4 bases and J dropped 0 bases, with 13 bases sitting between them. Germline V gene sequence: CDR1 MGHRA, CDR2 YSYEKL. CDR3 length: 15 amino acids. This CDR3 is CASSRTGLSSYEQYF. The CDR3 nucleotides are TGCGCCAGCAGCCGTACTGGGCTATCCTCCTACGAGCAGTACTTC.

The chain is built from TRBV7-2 and TRBJ2-5, with a tentative D call TRBD1 (5 bases). Germline CDR1 and CDR2: SGHTA and FQGNSA. This CDR3 has 13 amino acids. V was pared by 1 base and J by 7 bases, with 10 bases between. Written as DNA, the CDR3 is TGTGCCAGCAGCTTAGAGGGGTTAGGGACCCAGTACTTC. Translated, it gives CASSLEGLGTQYF.

This clonotype was observed a handful of times. This sequence joins TRBV27 and TRBJ1-4; D is undetermined. V shed 6 bases and J shed 2 bases, with 7 bases lying between them. This CDR3 contains 13 residues. The germline V gene has CDR1 MNHEY and CDR2 SMNVEV (reference sequence). The CDR3 reads CASRFGTNEKLFF. CDR3 nucleotide sequence: TGTGCCAGCAGATTTGGGACTAATGAAAAACTGTTTTTT.